A selection of T cell receptor beta chains follows, all from one sample in a study of CD8 T cells in Susac syndrome. TCRdb called the immunoSEQ multiplex PCR reads again in MiXCR, with one record for every CDR3 protein. The data show some 200,000 distinct CDR3 sequences, 95% seen once. Input material: CD4+ T cells from PBMCs. Receptor source: a human donor with multiple sclerosis. Each CDR3 is given with its conserved first and last residue.

J gene	CDR3 length	V gene	CDR3 protein
TRBJ2-5	17	TRBV15	CATSRDTPPRAGETQYF
TRBJ1-1	14	TRBV19	CASSIDFVTPEAFF
TRBJ2-2	18	TRBV12-3/TRBV12-4	CASSTRGLAGVRTGELFF
TRBJ2-5	12	TRBV18	CASHRSSETQYF
TRBJ2-7	15	TRBV7-2	CASSFAVVSSYEQYF
TRBJ2-7	15	TRBV20-1	CSARDRSGRAYEQYF
TRBJ1-2	15	TRBV12-5	CASGLATGLPVGYTF
TRBJ2-2	13	TRBV19	CASSAVFTGELFF
TRBJ1-1	13	TRBV30	CAWGSGGVTEAFF
TRBJ1-5	14	TRBV30	CAWSVGGSDQPQHF
TRBJ1-5	13	TRBV28	CASRPRRRQPQHF
TRBJ2-2	13	TRBV24-1	CATSDHITGELFF
TRBJ2-7	13	TRBV3-1	CASSLGGFNEQYF
TRBJ2-1	17	TRBV30	CAWNGLRTSGGDNEQFF
TRBJ1-1	17	TRBV13	CASSLRRGPLLYTEAFF
TRBJ2-3	11	TRBV18	CASSLQDTQYF
TRBJ2-1	16	TRBV5-1	CASSLAGTSGRNEQFF
TRBJ2-3	12	TRBV30	CAWSPMWHTQYF
TRBJ1-2	13	TRBV7-9	CASSSTGWDGYTF
TRBJ2-1	14	TRBV7-2	CASSLETGGGEQFF
TRBJ2-3	10	TRBV29-1	CSGGQDTQYF
TRBJ1-2	14	TRBV12-3/TRBV12-4	CASSLLLKSLGYTF
TRBJ2-5	13	TRBV11-3	CASSLVLGETQYF
TRBJ2-7	14	TRBV20-1	CSASLAGGSHEQYF
TRBJ1-2	11	TRBV29-1	CSLTAEDGYTF
TRBJ2-3	15	TRBV2	CASNLAGFSTDTQYF
TRBJ2-1	16	TRBV15	CATSRDSPSAYNEQFF
TRBJ2-1	12	TRBV7-9	CASSLVTPTGIF